This T cell receptor beta chain was found in a study of T cells after posttransplantation cyclophosphamide. Study-wide results and caveats: TRB clonality was highly associated with recipient CMV seropositivity and reactivation. Blood and skin or GI T cell repertoires showed limited TRB overlap. Later post-transplant blood repertoires were often dominated by donor CD8+ memory clones.

CDR1 MNHNY and CDR2 SVGAGI come from the germline V gene (reference sequence). J was trimmed by 7 bases and V by 5 bases; bases with no gene match: 13. This CDR3 region has 16 residues. This related bone marrow graft donor gave peripheral blood on the day of marrow donation. TCRdb's table, derived via immunoSEQ multiplex PCR, lists solely in-frame clones and lacks some. This sample carries 25,000 to 35,000 clones, none of them present only once. This clone showed up many times. Its antigen is currently unknown. The sequenced sample consisted of PBMCs. The sequence was collected from a young woman in good health and a related stem cell transplant donor. This chain links TRBV6-6 with TRBJ1-2; TRBD1 matches 10 bases. CDR3 in amino acids: CASSRDRGTSFTGYTF. CDR3 sequence (DNA): TGTGCCAGCAGTAGGGACAGGGGAACGTCCTTTACTGGCTACACCTTC.